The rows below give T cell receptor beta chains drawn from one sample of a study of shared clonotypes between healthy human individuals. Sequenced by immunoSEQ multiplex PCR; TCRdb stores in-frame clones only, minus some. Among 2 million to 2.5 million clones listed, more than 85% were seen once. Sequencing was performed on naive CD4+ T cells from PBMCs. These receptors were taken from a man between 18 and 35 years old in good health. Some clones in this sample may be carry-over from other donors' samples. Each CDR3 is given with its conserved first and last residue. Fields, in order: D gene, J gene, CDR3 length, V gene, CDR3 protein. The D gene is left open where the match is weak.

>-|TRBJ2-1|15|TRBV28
CASSTADSSYNEQFF
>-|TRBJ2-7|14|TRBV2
CASSEGERAIVQYF
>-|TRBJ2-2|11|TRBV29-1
CSVAGTGELFF
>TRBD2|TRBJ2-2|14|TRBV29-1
CSGGLAGSTGELFF
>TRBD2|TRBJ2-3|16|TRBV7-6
CASTSQLAGGGDTQYF
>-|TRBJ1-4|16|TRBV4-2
CASSQGNRGTNEKLFF
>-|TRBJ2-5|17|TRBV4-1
CASSPQRLPEGGETQYF
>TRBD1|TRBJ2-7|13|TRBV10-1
CASSEGTAYEQYF
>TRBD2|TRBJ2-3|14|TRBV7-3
CASSMGTTADTQYF
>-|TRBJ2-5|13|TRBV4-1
CASSRTLGEAQYF
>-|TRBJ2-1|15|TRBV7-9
CASSLLQGTYNEQFF